The source of this T cell receptor beta chain is a study of OX40 agonist ivuxolimab in advanced cancers. Study results and caveats: Researchers did not establish what antigens the expanded peripheral T cells target.

Sequencing was performed with immunoSEQ multiplex PCR; in TCRdb, only in-frame clones are kept and a portion is missing. Among 55,000 to 80,000 clones listed, roughly 80% were seen once. This clone was recorded only once. Its antigen is still unknown. Trimming at V came to 4 bases and at J to 8 bases, leaving 20 bases not matched to a gene. From germline, CDR1 is SGHNT and CDR2 YYREEE (reference sequence). This CDR3 region has 18 residues. The chain recombines TRBV5-4 with TRBJ1-2; TRBD1 matches at 10 bases. This specimen consisted of CD4+ or CD8+ T cells sorted from blood, obtained in a trial of the OX40 agonist ivuxolimab. The clonotype originates from an adult with an advanced solid tumor such as melanoma, head and neck, liver or kidney cancer. CDR3 amino acids: CASSHATLETGGARGYTF. For the CDR3, the DNA is TGTGCCAGCAGCCATGCCACCTTGGAGACAGGGGGCGCGCGGGGCTACACCTTC.